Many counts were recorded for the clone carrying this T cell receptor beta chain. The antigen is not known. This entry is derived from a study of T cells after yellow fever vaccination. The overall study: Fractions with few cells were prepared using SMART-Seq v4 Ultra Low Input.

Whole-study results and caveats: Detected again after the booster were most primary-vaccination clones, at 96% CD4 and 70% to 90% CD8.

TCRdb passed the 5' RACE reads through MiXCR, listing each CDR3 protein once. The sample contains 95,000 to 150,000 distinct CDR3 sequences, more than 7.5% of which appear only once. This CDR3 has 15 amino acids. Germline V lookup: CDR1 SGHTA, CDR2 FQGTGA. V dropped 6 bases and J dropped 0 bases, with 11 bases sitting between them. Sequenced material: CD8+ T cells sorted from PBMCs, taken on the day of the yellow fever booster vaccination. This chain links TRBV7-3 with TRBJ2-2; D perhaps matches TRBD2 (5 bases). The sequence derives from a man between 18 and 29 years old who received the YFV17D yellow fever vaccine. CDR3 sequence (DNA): TGTGCCAGCAGTCAGCGGACTGCGAACACCGGGGAGCTGTTTTTT. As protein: CASSQRTANTGELFF.